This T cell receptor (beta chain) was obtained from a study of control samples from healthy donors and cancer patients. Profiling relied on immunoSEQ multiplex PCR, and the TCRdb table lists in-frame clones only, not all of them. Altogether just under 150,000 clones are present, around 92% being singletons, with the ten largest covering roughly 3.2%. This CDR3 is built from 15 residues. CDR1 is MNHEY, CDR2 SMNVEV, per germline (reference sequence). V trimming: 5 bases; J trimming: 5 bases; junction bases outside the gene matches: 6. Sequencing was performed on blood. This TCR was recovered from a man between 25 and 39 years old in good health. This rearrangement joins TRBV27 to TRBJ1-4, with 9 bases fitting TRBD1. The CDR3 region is CASSDPGTGNEKLFF. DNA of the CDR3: TGTGCCAGCAGTGACCCCGGGACAGGGAATGAAAAACTGTTTTTT.